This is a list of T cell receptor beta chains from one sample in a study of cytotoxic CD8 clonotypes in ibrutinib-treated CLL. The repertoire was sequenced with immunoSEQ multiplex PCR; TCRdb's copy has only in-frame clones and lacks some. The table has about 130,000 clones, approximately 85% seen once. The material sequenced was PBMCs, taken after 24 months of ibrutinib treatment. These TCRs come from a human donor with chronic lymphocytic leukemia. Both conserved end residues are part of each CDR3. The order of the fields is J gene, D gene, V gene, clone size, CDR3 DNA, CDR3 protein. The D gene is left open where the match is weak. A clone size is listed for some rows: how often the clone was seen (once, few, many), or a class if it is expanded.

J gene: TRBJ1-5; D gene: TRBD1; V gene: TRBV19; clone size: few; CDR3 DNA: TGTGCCAGTAGTATCCCAGGGGGCGGCGATCAGCCCCAGCATTTT; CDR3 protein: CASSIPGGGDQPQHF
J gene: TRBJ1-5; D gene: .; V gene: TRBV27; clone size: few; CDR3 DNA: TGTGCCAGCAGTTTAGGGGGTTACCAGCCCCAGCATTTT; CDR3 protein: CASSLGGYQPQHF
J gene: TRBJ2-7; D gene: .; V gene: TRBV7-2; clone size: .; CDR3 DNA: TGTGCCAGCAGCTTAACGGCAGGAATCGTGAACGAGCAGTACTTC; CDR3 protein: CASSLTAGIVNEQYF
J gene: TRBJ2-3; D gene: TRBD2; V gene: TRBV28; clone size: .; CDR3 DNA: TGTGCCAGCAGTCTTGAGCGGGGTAGCACAGATACGCAGTATTTT; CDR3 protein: CASSLERGSTDTQYF
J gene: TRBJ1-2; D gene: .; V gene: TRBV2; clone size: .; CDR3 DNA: TGTGCCAGCAGTGAAATGCAGGGTGACTATGGCTACACCTTC; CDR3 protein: CASSEMQGDYGYTF
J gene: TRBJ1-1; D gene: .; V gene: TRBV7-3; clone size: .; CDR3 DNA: TGTGCCAGCAGCCCCTCGGGGGAGCTTGAAGCTTTCTTT; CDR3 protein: CASSPSGELEAFF
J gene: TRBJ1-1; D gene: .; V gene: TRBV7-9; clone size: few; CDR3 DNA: TGTGCCAGCAGCCATGACGGCGTAAGACGGCAGAACACTGAAGCTTTCTTT; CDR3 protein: CASSHDGVRRQNTEAFF
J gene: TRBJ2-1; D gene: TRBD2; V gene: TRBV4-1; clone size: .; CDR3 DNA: TGCGCCAGCAGCCAATCCGACAGCGGGAGATACAATGAGCAGTTCTTC; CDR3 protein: CASSQSDSGRYNEQFF
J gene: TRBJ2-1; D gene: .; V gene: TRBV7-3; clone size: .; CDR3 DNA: TGTGCCAGCAGCCCCCCAGGGGCCTCCTACAATGAGCAGTTCTTC; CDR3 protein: CASSPPGASYNEQFF
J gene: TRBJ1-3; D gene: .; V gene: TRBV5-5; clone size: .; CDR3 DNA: TGTGCCAGCAGCCCCGCGGCGACAGTAAACGGAAACACCATATATTTT; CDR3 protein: CASSPAATVNGNTIYF
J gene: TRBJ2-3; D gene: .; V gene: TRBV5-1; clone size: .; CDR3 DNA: TGCGCCAGCAGGGAGCTTGGGGGAGAAAGCACAGATACGCAGTATTTT; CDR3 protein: CASRELGGESTDTQYF
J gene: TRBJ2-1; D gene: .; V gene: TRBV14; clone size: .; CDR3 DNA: TGTGCCAGCAGCCAACTCTGGGGTGAGCAGTTCTTC; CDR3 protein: CASSQLWGEQFF
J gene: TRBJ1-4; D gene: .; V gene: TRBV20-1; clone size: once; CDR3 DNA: TGCAGTGCTAGGGGTAATGAAAAACTGTTTTTT; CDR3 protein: CSARGNEKLFF
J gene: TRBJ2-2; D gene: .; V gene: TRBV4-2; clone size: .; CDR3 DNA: TGTGCCAGCAGCCAAGGCGCTACCGGGGAGCTGTTTTTT; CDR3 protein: CASSQGATGELFF
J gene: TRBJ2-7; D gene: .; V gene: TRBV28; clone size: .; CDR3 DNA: TGTGCCAGCAATCTGGAGGGCCGGACCTACGAGCAGTACTTC; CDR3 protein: CASNLEGRTYEQYF
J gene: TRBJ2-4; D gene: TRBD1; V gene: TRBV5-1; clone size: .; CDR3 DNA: TGCGCCAGCAGCTTGGATGGACAGGGGGCTGGCAAAAACATTCAGTACTTC; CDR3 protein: CASSLDGQGAGKNIQYF
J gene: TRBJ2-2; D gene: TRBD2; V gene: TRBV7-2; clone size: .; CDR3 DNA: TGTGCCAGCAGCCTGATGTTGACGGGAGGGCGGTACACCGGGGAGCTGTTTTTT; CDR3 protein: CASSLMLTGGRYTGELFF
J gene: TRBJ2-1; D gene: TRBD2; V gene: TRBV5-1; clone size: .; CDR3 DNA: TGCGCCAGCAGCTTAGCGGGAGTAAAGGGCAATGAGCAGTTCTTC; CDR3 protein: CASSLAGVKGNEQFF
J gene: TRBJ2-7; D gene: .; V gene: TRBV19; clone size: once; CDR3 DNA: TGTGCCAGTAGTCCTTTGACCGGGCAGAGCTACGAGCAGTACTTC; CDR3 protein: CASSPLTGQSYEQYF
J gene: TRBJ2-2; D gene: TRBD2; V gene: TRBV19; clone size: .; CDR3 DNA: TGTGCCAGTAGGACCGGGACTAGCGGGGGAACCGGGGAGCTGTTTTTT; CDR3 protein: CASRTGTSGGTGELFF
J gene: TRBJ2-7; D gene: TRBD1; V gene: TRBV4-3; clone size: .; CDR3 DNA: TGCGCCAGCAGCCCGGGACAGGGGGCAGGGCAGTACTTC; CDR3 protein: CASSPGQGAGQYF
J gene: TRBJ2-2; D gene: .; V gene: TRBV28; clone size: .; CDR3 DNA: TGTGCCAGCAGTTTATTTGAGGTTAACACCGGGGAGCTGTTTTTT; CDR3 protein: CASSLFEVNTGELFF
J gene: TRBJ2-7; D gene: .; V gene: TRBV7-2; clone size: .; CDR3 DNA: TGTGCCAGCAGCTTAGCGGTGCTGTCGGGGGAGCAGTACTTC; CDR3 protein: CASSLAVLSGEQYF
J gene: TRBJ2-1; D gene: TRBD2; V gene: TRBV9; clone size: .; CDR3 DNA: TGTGCCAGCAGCGTAGAAGATAGCGGGGATGAGCAGTTCTTC; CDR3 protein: CASSVEDSGDEQFF
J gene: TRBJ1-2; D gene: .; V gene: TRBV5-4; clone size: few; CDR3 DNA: TGTGCCAGCAGCGACGAGAGGGGCTATGGCTACACCTTC; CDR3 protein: CASSDERGYGYTF
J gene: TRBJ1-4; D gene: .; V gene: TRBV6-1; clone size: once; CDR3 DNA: TGTGCCAGCAGTGACGACAGGTCGAATGAAAAACTGTTTTTT; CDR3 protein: CASSDDRSNEKLFF
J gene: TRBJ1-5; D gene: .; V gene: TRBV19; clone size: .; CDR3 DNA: TGTGCCAGTAGAACCAAGGAAGGGGTGAATCAGCCCCAGCATTTT; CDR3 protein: CASRTKEGVNQPQHF
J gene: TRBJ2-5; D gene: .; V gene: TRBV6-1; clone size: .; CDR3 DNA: TGTGCCAGCAGTGTCAGAGCCCAAGAGACCCAGTACTTC; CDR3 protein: CASSVRAQETQYF
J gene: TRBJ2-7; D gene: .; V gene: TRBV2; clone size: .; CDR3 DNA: TGTGCCAGCAGTGTGGGCTCCTGGTACTTC; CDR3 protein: CASSVGSWYF
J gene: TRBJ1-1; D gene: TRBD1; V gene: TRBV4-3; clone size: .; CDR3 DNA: TGCGCCAGCAGCCAATGGACAGGGGATAAGCGCGCTGAAGCTTTCTTT; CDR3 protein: CASSQWTGDKRAEAFF
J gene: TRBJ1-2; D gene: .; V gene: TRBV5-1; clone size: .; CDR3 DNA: TGCGCCAGCAGCTTGGACCCCGAGGAGGATGGCTACACCTTC; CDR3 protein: CASSLDPEEDGYTF
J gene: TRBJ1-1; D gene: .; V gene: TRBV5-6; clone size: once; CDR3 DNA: TGTGCCAGCAGTAGGAACACTGAAGCTTTCTTT; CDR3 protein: CASSRNTEAFF
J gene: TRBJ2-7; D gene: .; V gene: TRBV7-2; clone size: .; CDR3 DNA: TGTGCCAGCAGCTTAGAGCCAGCCTACGAGCAGTACTTC; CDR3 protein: CASSLEPAYEQYF
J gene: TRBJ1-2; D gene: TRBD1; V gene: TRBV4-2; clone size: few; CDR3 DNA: TGTGCCAGCAGCCAAGCTCACAGGGGGTGGGATGGCTACACCTTC; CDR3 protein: CASSQAHRGWDGYTF
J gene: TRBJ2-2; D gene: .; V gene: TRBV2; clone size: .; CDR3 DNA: TGTGCCAGCAGTGCTGCAGGAGGGGTCCCCGGGGAGCTGTTTTTT; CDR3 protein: CASSAAGGVPGELFF
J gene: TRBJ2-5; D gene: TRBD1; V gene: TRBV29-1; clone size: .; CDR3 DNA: TGCAGCACACTCTCCGGGACAGGGAAAGAGACCCAGTACTTC; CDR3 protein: CSTLSGTGKETQYF
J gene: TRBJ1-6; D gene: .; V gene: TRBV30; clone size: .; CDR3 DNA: TGTGCCTGGAGTGGGGCTTCACCCCTCCACTTT; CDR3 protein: CAWSGASPLHF
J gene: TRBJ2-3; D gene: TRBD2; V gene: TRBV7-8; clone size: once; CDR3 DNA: TGTGCCAGCAGCGTCGGTAGTGGGGGAAGACTAGCGGGGAGCACAGATACGCAGTATTTT; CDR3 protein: CASSVGSGGRLAGSTDTQYF
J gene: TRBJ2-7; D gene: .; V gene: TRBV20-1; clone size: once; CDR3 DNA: TGCAGTGCTAAGGAGTACCACGAGCAGTACTTC; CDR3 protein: CSAKEYHEQYF
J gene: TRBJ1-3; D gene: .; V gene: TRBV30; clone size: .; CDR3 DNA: TGTGCCTGGGCGGACGGGTCCTCTGGAAACACCATATATTTT; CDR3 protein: CAWADGSSGNTIYF
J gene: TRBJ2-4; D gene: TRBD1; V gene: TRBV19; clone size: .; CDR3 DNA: TGTGCCAGTAGTAGTGGAGTAGGGGGCGGAGAGGACATTCAGTACTTC; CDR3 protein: CASSSGVGGGEDIQYF
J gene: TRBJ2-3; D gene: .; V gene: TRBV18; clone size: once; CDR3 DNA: TGTGCCAGCTCATCCACCGGATGGGGCACAGATACGCAGTATTTT; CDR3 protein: CASSSTGWGTDTQYF
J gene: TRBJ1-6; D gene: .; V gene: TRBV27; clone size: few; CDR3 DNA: TGTGCCAGCAGTCTGCCAAGGGGAGGGCCCCTCCACTTT; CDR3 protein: CASSLPRGGPLHF
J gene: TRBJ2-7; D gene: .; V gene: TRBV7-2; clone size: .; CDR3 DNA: TGTGCCAGCAGCTTAGCCGACGCGGGTGGAAAGTACGAGCAGTACTTC; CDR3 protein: CASSLADAGGKYEQYF
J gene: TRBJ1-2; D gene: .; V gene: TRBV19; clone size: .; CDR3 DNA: TGTGCCAGTAGTATAGAAGCAGGGACAACGTATGGCTACACCTTC; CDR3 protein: CASSIEAGTTYGYTF
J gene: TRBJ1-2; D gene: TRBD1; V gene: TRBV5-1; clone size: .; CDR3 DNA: TGCGCCAGCCGGGGACAGGGGGACTATGGCTACACCTTC; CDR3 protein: CASRGQGDYGYTF
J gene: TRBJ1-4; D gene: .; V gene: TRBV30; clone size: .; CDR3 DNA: TGTGCCTGGAGTAAGCGGCATGGCGAAAAACTGTTTTTT; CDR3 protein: CAWSKRHGEKLFF
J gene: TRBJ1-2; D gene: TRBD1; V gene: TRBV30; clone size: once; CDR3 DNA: TGTGCCTGGAGCCGCCAGGGGGGGCAGGATGGCTACACCTTC; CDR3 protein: CAWSRQGGQDGYTF
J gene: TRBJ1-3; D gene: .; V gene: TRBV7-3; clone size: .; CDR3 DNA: TGTGCCAGCAGCTTAACGTCGGATTCTGGAAACACCATATATTTT; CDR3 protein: CASSLTSDSGNTIYF
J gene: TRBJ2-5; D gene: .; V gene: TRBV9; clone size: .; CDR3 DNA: TGTGCCAGCAGCGTGGGACTGCCCCTCCAAGAGACCCAGTACTTC; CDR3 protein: CASSVGLPLQETQYF
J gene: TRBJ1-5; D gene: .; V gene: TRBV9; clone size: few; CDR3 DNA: TGTGCCAGCAGCGTTTATGCCGGGGATCAGCCCCAGCATTTT; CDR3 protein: CASSVYAGDQPQHF
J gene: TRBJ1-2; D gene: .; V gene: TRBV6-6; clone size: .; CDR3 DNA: TGTGCCAGCAGTTACCGGGGGACCTATGGCTACACCTTC; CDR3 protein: CASSYRGTYGYTF
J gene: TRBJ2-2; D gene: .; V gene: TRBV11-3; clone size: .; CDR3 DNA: TGTGCCAGCAGCCCTCGGGACCCCGGGGAGCTGTTTTTT; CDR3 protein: CASSPRDPGELFF
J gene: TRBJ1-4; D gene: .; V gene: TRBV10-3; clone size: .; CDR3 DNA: TGTGCCATCAGTGATGGGCCAGGTGAAAAACTGTTTTTT; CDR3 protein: CAISDGPGEKLFF
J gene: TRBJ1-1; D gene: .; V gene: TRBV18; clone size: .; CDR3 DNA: TGTGCCAGCTCACCGACGACAGCTGAAGCTTTCTTT; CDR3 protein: CASSPTTAEAFF
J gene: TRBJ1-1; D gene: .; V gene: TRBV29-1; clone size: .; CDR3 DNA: TGCAGTATTTCGTTTAACACTGAAGCTTTCTTT; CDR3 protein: CSISFNTEAFF
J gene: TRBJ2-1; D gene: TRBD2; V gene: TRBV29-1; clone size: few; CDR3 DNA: TGCAGCGATAAAACCCTAGCGGGAAACGAGCAGTTCTTC; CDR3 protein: CSDKTLAGNEQFF